The rows below give T cell receptor beta chains drawn from one sample of a study of blood T cell repertoires in COVID-19. Clones were read by immunoSEQ multiplex PCR, and TCRdb kept only the in-frame ones, dropping some. The data hold about 200,000 clones, with 85% observed a single time. The sample was peripheral blood. Source of these receptors: a man aged 60 to 69 with COVID-19, enrolled during active disease. The CDR3 runs from the conserved cysteine through the conserved F or W.

len	v_gene	j_gene	CDR3aa
13	TRBV3-1/TRBV3-2	TRBJ1-1	CASSQVEGRAAFF
15	TRBV9	TRBJ1-4	CASSVGQATNEKLFF
15	TRBV24-1	TRBJ2-3	CATSDDFTSTDTQYF
14	TRBV5-1	TRBJ1-4	CASNSGGLDEKLFF
15	TRBV25-1	TRBJ2-7	CASSEFGGAWNEQYF
13	TRBV12-3/TRBV12-4	TRBJ1-5	CASSFQGNQPQHF
15	TRBV7-3	TRBJ2-1	CASSYDRGAHYEQFF
13	TRBV19	TRBJ1-1	CASRGQENTEAFF
17	TRBV3-1/TRBV3-2	TRBJ2-1	CASSPLRLAGGYNEQFF
15	TRBV19	TRBJ1-5	CASGTSGTGGQPQHF
14	TRBV28	TRBJ1-1	CASSPQDGNTEAFF
15	TRBV28	TRBJ1-4	CASFERGATNEKLFF
15	TRBV28	TRBJ2-1	CASSFLMDSYNEQFF
13	TRBV6-5	TRBJ1-1	CASSYLLNTEAFF
14	TRBV5-4	TRBJ2-1	CASSLDRAYNEQFF
14	TRBV2	TRBJ1-5	CASSGSGGNQPQHF